The 28 T cell receptor beta chains listed next were all sequenced from one sample in a study of blood T cell repertoires in COVID-19. Repertoires were generated with immunoSEQ multiplex PCR, while TCRdb's copy carries only in-frame clones and drops some. This table has 70,000 to 85,000 clones, around 82% appearing once. Sample: peripheral blood. Source of these receptors: a human donor in a cohort sampled during active COVID-19.

This chain links TRBV7-2 with TRBJ2-3; tentatively, D is TRBD2 (6 bases). Germline V gene lookup returns CDR1 SGHTA and CDR2 FQGNSA. With 1 base removed from V and 1 base from J, the gap between germline ends came to 12 bases. The CDR3 consists of 16 residues. CDR3 coding DNA: TGTGCCAGCAGCTTAGATGCGCGGGGAGGCACAGATACGCAGTATTTT. This sequence encodes CASSLDARGGTDTQYF.

This clone was observed a single time. The rearrangement uses TRBV29-1 and TRBJ1-1, with D perhaps matching TRBD1 (6 bases). The CDR3 sequence is 12 residues long. V lost 4 bases to trimming and J lost 0 bases, with 6 bases between them. Germline values: CDR1 SQVTM, CDR2 ANQGSEA. CDR3 residues: CSVGQVNTEAFF. The CDR3 DNA reads TGCAGCGTTGGACAGGTGAACACTGAAGCTTTCTTT.

The chain combines TRBV28 with TRBJ1-2; possibly TRBD1 for D (6 bases). Trimming shortened V by 6 bases and J by 4 bases, and 12 bases separated the two germline ends. CDR1 is MDHEN, CDR2 SYDVKM, per germline. The CDR3 runs 13 residues. The CDR3 region has the DNA TGTGCCAGCAGGGGGGGGCGCATCTATGGCTACACCTTC. Its translation: CASRGGRIYGYTF.

The CDR3 DNA sequence: TGTGCCAGCAGCTTAGGGCTAGCGGGGGGGTCCACAGATACGCAGTATTTT. It yields the protein CASSLGLAGGSTDTQYF. This chain links TRBV7-9 with TRBJ2-3; 12 bases line up with TRBD2. Germline-derived CDR1 and CDR2 are SEHNR and FQNEAQ (reference sequence). Germline trimming cut 1 base from V and 2 bases from J; bases unmatched to any gene: 4. CDR3 length equals 17 residues. The full variable domain, rest sourced from reference TRBV7-9 and TRBJ2-3, is DTGVSQNPRHKITKRGQNVTFRCDPISEHNRLYWYRQTLGQGPEFLTYFQNEAQLEKSRLLSDRFSAERPKGSFSTLEIQRTEQGDSAMYLCASSLGLAGGSTDTQYFGPGTRLTVL.

The chain is built from TRBV7-9 and TRBJ2-7; D is perhaps TRBD2 (5 bases). The CDR3 is 16 residues long. Trimming took off 2 bases at V and 4 bases at J, with 18 bases between the two ends. Germline CDR1 is SEHNR and CDR2 is FQNEAQ (reference sequence). The CDR3 reads CASSLSSRGSRYEQYF. DNA of the CDR3: TGTGCCAGCAGCTTATCCTCCCGGGGATCCCGATACGAGCAGTACTTC.

This chain links TRBV28 with TRBJ1-1, with a weak D call TRBD1 (6 bases). CDR3 size: 16 residues. Trimming shortened V by 2 bases and J by 0 bases, and 13 bases separated the two germline ends. Germline assignment: CDR1 MDHEN and CDR2 SYDVKM. CDR3 nucleotides: TGTGCCAGCAGTTTAACAGGGTACCGTCTGAACACTGAAGCTTTCTTT. It is translated as CASSLTGYRLNTEAFF.

The CDR3 sequence is CASSFGGELFF. CDR3 in DNA: TGTGCCAGCAGCTTCGGCGGGGAGCTGTTTTTT. The chain links TRBV7-9 to TRBJ2-2; no firm D call. The CDR3 runs to 11 residues. With 3 bases removed from V and 7 bases from J, the gap between germline ends came to 3 bases. CDR1 SEHNR and CDR2 FQNEAQ come from the germline V gene (reference sequence). The variable domain in full, completed from reference TRBV7-9 and TRBJ2-2, reads DTGVSQNPRHKITKRGQNVTFRCDPISEHNRLYWYRQTLGQGPEFLTYFQNEAQLEKSRLLSDRFSAERPKGSFSTLEIQRTEQGDSAMYLCASSFGGELFFGEGSRLTVL.

This clone was observed once. This sequence joins TRBV10-1 and TRBJ1-1, with 10 bases lining up with TRBD1. The CDR3 covers 15 residues. The germline V gene encodes CDR1 WNHNN and CDR2 SYGVQD (reference sequence). Trimming at V came to 5 bases and at J to 5 bases, leaving 8 bases not matched to a gene. CDR3 DNA: TGCGCCAGCAGTCCGGACAGGGGGTTCAGGACTGAAGCTTTCTTT. This codes for CASSPDRGFRTEAFF.

The gene calls are TRBV6-1 and TRBJ2-5; D might be TRBD1 (6 bases). V lost 2 bases to trimming and J lost 5 bases, with 15 bases between them. The CDR3 loop spans 15 amino acids. Germline-derived CDR1 and CDR2 are MNHNS and SASEGT. The CDR3 spells CASSEHMTGVETQYF. The DNA of the CDR3 is TGTGCCAGCAGTGAACACATGACAGGTGTTGAGACCCAGTACTTC.

The genes are TRBV6-5 and TRBJ1-2; 11 nucleotides match TRBD1. Germline CDR1 and CDR2: MNHEY and SVGAGI. The CDR3 length is 13 residues. V was pared by 10 bases and J by 6 bases, with 7 bases of the junction left unmatched. The CDR3 DNA reads as TGTGCCACTTCCGGACAGGGGGCAAATGGCTACACCTTC. Its protein is CATSGQGANGYTF.

The chain joins TRBV19 to TRBJ1-5; D ambiguous. The germline V gene encodes CDR1 LNHDA and CDR2 SQIVND (reference sequence). Trimming stripped 3 bases from V and 9 bases from J, with 12 bases between. The CDR3 is 13 amino acids. The CDR3 here is CASSIGGYRPQHF. The CDR3 coding sequence is TGTGCCAGTAGTATCGGAGGGTATAGGCCCCAGCATTTT.

The J gene is TRBJ1-1, the V gene TRBV2; 7 nucleotides match TRBD1. The CDR3 contains 15 residues. CDR1 and CDR2 from the germline V gene are SNHLY and FYNNEI. V dropped 7 bases and J dropped 10; count of bases not matched to a gene: 18. CDR3 in amino acids: CASTEVGQPARVAFF. The CDR3 DNA reads TGTGCCAGCACCGAGGTGGGACAGCCTGCCCGGGTAGCTTTCTTT.

J is TRBJ2-2 and V is TRBV30; D unclear. V lost 4 bases and J 7 bases, leaving 16 bases between the germline ends. Germline values: CDR1 GTSNPN, CDR2 SVGIG (reference sequence). CDR3 length equals 14 residues. CDR3 DNA sequence: TGTGCCTGGAATCAATTAAGGAGTGGCGGGGAGCTGTTTTTT. Its translation: CAWNQLRSGGELFF.

The chain joins TRBV29-1 to TRBJ2-3; 10 bases fit TRBD1. Germline V gene data show CDR1 as SQVTM and CDR2 as ANQGSEA. V dropped 7 bases and J dropped 3; count of bases not matched to a gene: 7. The CDR3 sequence is 14 residues long. CDR3 protein: CSASGTGVTDTQYF. The CDR3 region has the DNA TGCAGCGCTTCCGGGACAGGGGTAACAGATACGCAGTATTTT.

This clone appeared once. The chain couples TRBV24-1 to TRBJ1-5; a possible D gene is TRBD1 (6 bases). With 6 bases removed from V and 4 bases from J, the gap between germline ends came to 15 bases. The CDR3 is 15 residues long. CDR1 and CDR2 from the germline V gene are KGHDR and SFDVKD. The CDR3 region is CATSTGHPLNQPQHF. The DNA for the CDR3 is TGTGCCACCAGTACAGGGCACCCACTTAATCAGCCCCAGCATTTT.

The chain uses TRBV2 and TRBJ1-4; 8 positions match TRBD1. This CDR3 region has 14 residues. The V gene's germline CDR1 is SNHLY and CDR2 FYNNEI. J lost 3 bases, V lost 6 bases, and 3 bases had no gene match. CDR3 DNA sequence: TGTGCCAGCAGCTGGGACAGGTCTAATGAAAAACTGTTTTTT. Protein product: CASSWDRSNEKLFF.

V usage is TRBV12-3 or TRBV12-4 and J usage is TRBJ1-1, with D hard to call. Trimming shortened V by 6 bases and J by 0 bases, and 8 bases separated the two germline ends. The CDR3 is made up of 13 amino acids. This CDR3 reads CASRKQMNTEAFF. CDR3 nucleotides: TGTGCCAGCAGGAAACAGATGAACACTGAAGCTTTCTTT.

This chain joins TRBV9 and TRBJ1-1, with a tentative D call TRBD1 (5 bases). Trimming took 0 bases from V and 4 from J, leaving 10 bases between them. CDR1 and CDR2 (germline): SGDLS, YYNGEE. The CDR3 runs 14 residues. CDR3 sequence (DNA): TGTGCCAGCAGCGTAGCCGGGCAGGGCACTGAAGCTTTCTTT. This gives the protein CASSVAGQGTEAFF.

V usage is TRBV6-1 and J usage is TRBJ2-5, with D tentatively TRBD2 (6 bases). The germline V gene has CDR1 MNHNS and CDR2 SASEGT. Trimming stripped 3 bases from V and 2 bases from J, with 7 bases between. The CDR3 extends over 13 amino acids. The CDR3 DNA follows: TGTGCCAGCAGTGACCTAGCGCAAGAGACCCAGTACTTC. Translated: CASSDLAQETQYF.

The V call is TRBV5-1, the J call TRBJ2-1, with 8 bases that match TRBD1. With V trimmed by 9 bases and J by 2 bases, 7 bases remained unmatched. The CDR3 runs to 14 residues. Germline V CDR1 and CDR2: SGHRS, YFSETQ. The CDR3 bases are TGCGCCACCTCGACAGGGGCCACCTACAATGAGCAGTTCTTC. It translates to CATSTGATYNEQFF.

This clone was counted once. The gene calls are TRBV30 and TRBJ2-3; D unresolved. The CDR3 spans 11 residues. CDR1 GTSNPN and CDR2 SVGIG come from the germline V gene (reference sequence). The CDR3 sequence: CAYETTDTQYF. The DNA for the CDR3 is TGTGCATACGAGACAACAGATACGCAGTATTTT.

This sequence joins TRBV7-3 and TRBJ2-2, with D unresolved. The CDR3 is 13 amino acids. Germline V gene sequence: CDR1 SGHTA, CDR2 FQGTGA. Trimming cost V 5 bases and J 5 bases, with 9 bases left between them. CDR3 region: CASSRGATGELFF. DNA for the CDR3: TGTGCCAGCAGCCGAGGAGCAACCGGGGAGCTGTTTTTT. Full variable domain (remainder filled in from reference TRBV7-3 and TRBJ2-2): GAGVSQTPSNKVTEKGKYVELRCDPISGHTALYWYRQSLGQGPEFLIYFQGTGAADDSGLPNDRFFAVRPEGSVSTLKIQRTERGDSAVYLCASSRGATGELFFGEGSRLTVL.

V and J are TRBV18 and TRBJ1-1; TRBD1 is a possible D gene (6 bases). The CDR3 runs to 13 residues. In germline, CDR1 is KGHSH, CDR2 LQKENI. Trimming left V 6 bases short and J 6 bases short, with 14 bases between. The CDR3 DNA reads as TGTGCCAGCTCTCCCACCAGGGGCGCTGAAGCTTTCTTT. As protein: CASSPTRGAEAFF.

Of note for this clone: In this CDR3 the conserved last residue, phenylalanine or tryptophan, is missing, so a read error is likely. Because the CDR3's place on the DNA is in doubt, the DNA is left out and the CDR3 is given as listed by TCRdb. The rearrangement uses TRBV30 and TRBJ1-1; TRBD1, the D gene given by the table, was not confirmed from the DNA. The CDR3 is made up of 11 amino acids, end residues included. The V gene's germline CDR1 is GTSNPN and CDR2 SVGIG (reference sequence). CDR3 protein: CAWSDSRSRVY.

The CDR3 nucleotides read TGTGCCAGCGTCGCAGGGGTAGGGGAAAAACTGTTTTTT. Encoded protein: CASVAGVGEKLFF. This chain connects TRBV2 to TRBJ1-4, with D tentatively TRBD1 (6 bases). V lost 8 bases to trimming and J lost 8 bases, with 15 bases between them. There are 13 residues in the CDR3. From germline, CDR1 is SNHLY and CDR2 FYNNEI.

This clone was counted once. This chain uses TRBV19 with TRBJ1-2; D may be TRBD1 (6 bases). Per germline, CDR1 LNHDA and CDR2 SQIVND (reference sequence). CDR3 length equals 16 residues. V was cut by 7 bases and J by 2 bases, with 20 bases left in between. The CDR3 is CASKKAVAGDNYGYTF. DNA for the CDR3: TGTGCCAGTAAAAAAGCGGTCGCAGGGGACAACTATGGCTACACCTTC.

The chain recombines TRBV11-2 with TRBJ2-7, with 9 bases identical to TRBD2. The CDR3 is 19 amino acids. The junction had 14 bases not matched to a gene; V was cut back by 2 bases and J by 0 bases. Germline V CDR1 and CDR2: SGHAT, FQNNGV. This CDR3 is CASSLMWGGGALSSYEQYF. The DNA for the CDR3 is TGTGCCAGCAGCTTAATGTGGGGCGGGGGGGCCCTTAGCTCCTACGAGCAGTACTTC.

The chain couples TRBV10-1 to TRBJ2-5; the match to TRBD1 covers 7 bases. Germline V gene sequence: CDR1 WNHNN, CDR2 SYGVQD (reference sequence). Trimming at V came to 4 bases and at J to 1 base, leaving 3 bases not matched to a gene. CDR3 length: 14 amino acids. In DNA form, the CDR3 reads TGCGCCAGCAGTGTTACAGGGGCCCAAGAGACCCAGTACTTC. Translation: CASSVTGAQETQYF.